These T cell receptor beta chains were read from a single sample in a study of tumor and adjacent non-tumor tissue in lung cancer. TCRdb reprocessed the multiplex PCR reads with MiXCR, giving one entry per CDR3 protein. This table holds about 75,000 distinct CDR3 sequences, about two thirds found once. The specimen sequenced was distant non-tumor lung tissue. These receptors were taken from a woman between 45 and 65 years old with non-small cell lung cancer. CDR3s include the opening cysteine and the closing phenylalanine or tryptophan. The order of the fields is V gene, J gene, D gene, clone size, CDR3 DNA, CDR3 protein. A D gene is named only where the DNA matches it firmly. Only some rows state a clone size, as once, few, many or a class for expanded clones.

v_call: TRBV9; j_call: TRBJ1-3; d_call: NA; clone_size: few; cdr3_nt: TGTGCCAGCAGCGGAAGTTATTTATCTCTCTCTGGAAACACCATATATTTT; cdr3_aa: CASSGSYLSLSGNTIYF
v_call: TRBV4-3; j_call: TRBJ2-3; d_call: NA; clone_size: many; cdr3_nt: TGCGCCAGCAGCCAAGAGTTGACCGGGACCCGTACGCAGTATTTT; cdr3_aa: CASSQELTGTRTQYF
v_call: TRBV5-1; j_call: TRBJ1-4; d_call: TRBD1; clone_size: NA; cdr3_nt: TGCGCCAGCAGCTCCGGGACAGGGGAGGAAAAACTGTTTTTT; cdr3_aa: CASSSGTGEEKLFF
v_call: TRBV7-9; j_call: TRBJ2-7; d_call: NA; clone_size: NA; cdr3_nt: TGTGCCAGCAGCGGAGGGATCTCCTACGAGCAGTACTTC; cdr3_aa: CASSGGISYEQYF
v_call: TRBV29-1; j_call: TRBJ1-1; d_call: NA; clone_size: many; cdr3_nt: TGCAGCGTTGTTAGGTCCGGGATGAACACTGAAGCTTTCTTT; cdr3_aa: CSVVRSGMNTEAFF
v_call: TRBV20-1; j_call: TRBJ2-1; d_call: TRBD2; clone_size: NA; cdr3_nt: TGCCGTGCCCGACGAGGCGGGGGGCTGGTCAATGAGCACTTCTTC; cdr3_aa: CRARRGGGLVNEHFF
v_call: TRBV11-1; j_call: TRBJ2-1; d_call: NA; clone_size: NA; cdr3_nt: TGTACCAGCAGCCCTCTGACTAACGGGATTCGTAATGAGCAGTTCTTC; cdr3_aa: CTSSPLTNGIRNEQFF
v_call: TRBV7-2; j_call: TRBJ1-5; d_call: NA; clone_size: once; cdr3_nt: TGTGCCAGCAACCCTGAACTAAATCAGCCCCAGCATTTT; cdr3_aa: CASNPELNQPQHF
v_call: TRBV29-1; j_call: TRBJ1-1; d_call: NA; clone_size: few; cdr3_nt: TGCAGCGTTGTAAGGGGAGGGGTTGAAGCTCTCTTT; cdr3_aa: CSVVRGGVEALF
v_call: TRBV20-1; j_call: TRBJ1-6; d_call: NA; clone_size: NA; cdr3_nt: TGCAGTGCTGCCCCGAAAGGGGGGAGAAATTCACCCTTCCATTTT; cdr3_aa: CSAAPKGGRNSPFHF
v_call: TRBV2; j_call: TRBJ2-3; d_call: NA; clone_size: few; cdr3_nt: TGTGCCAGTGATAAAAGCGGGACAGATACGCAGTATTTT; cdr3_aa: CASDKSGTDTQYF
v_call: TRBV29-1; j_call: TRBJ1-2; d_call: NA; clone_size: NA; cdr3_nt: TGCAACGTTGAAGATCAGGTCCGATATGGCTACAACTTC; cdr3_aa: CNVEDQVRYGYNF
v_call: TRBV6-2/TRBV6-3; j_call: TRBJ1-2; d_call: NA; clone_size: NA; cdr3_nt: TGTGCCAGCAGTTCTCAATGTATGGATGGCTACGCCTTC; cdr3_aa: CASSSQCMDGYAF
v_call: TRBV4-2; j_call: TRBJ1-1; d_call: TRBD1; clone_size: NA; cdr3_nt: TGTGCCAGCAGCCAAGACTCTTTTACAGGGGGATTGGTGATTGTGGCTGAAGCTTTCTTT; cdr3_aa: CASSQDSFTGGLVIVAEAFF
v_call: TRBV28; j_call: TRBJ1-2; d_call: NA; clone_size: NA; cdr3_nt: TGTGCCAGCAGTTCGACGGAGTATGGCTACACCTTC; cdr3_aa: CASSSTEYGYTF
v_call: TRBV6-1; j_call: TRBJ2-7; d_call: NA; clone_size: many; cdr3_nt: TGTGCCAGCAGTGCGACGGATTTCTACGAGCAGTACTTC; cdr3_aa: CASSATDFYEQYF
v_call: TRBV12-3/TRBV12-4; j_call: TRBJ1-1; d_call: NA; clone_size: many; cdr3_nt: TGTGCCAGCAGTTTAGGGCCAAAAGCTTTCTTT; cdr3_aa: CASSLGPKAFF
v_call: TRBV6-2/TRBV6-3; j_call: TRBJ1-5; d_call: NA; clone_size: large; cdr3_nt: TGTGCCAGCAGACCGGGGGGCGCCAATCAGCCCCAGCATTTT; cdr3_aa: CASRPGGANQPQHF
v_call: TRBV4-1; j_call: TRBJ2-4; d_call: NA; clone_size: NA; cdr3_nt: TGCGCCAACAGCCCTGGTAGCGGAGGACTAGCCAAAAACATTCAGTACTTC; cdr3_aa: CANSPGSGGLAKNIQYF
v_call: TRBV11-1; j_call: TRBJ2-5; d_call: TRBD1; clone_size: NA; cdr3_nt: TGTGACAGCAGCTTAGTGGGCCAGGGGGCGCGGACCCAGTACTTC; cdr3_aa: CDSSLVGQGARTQYF
v_call: TRBV11-2; j_call: TRBJ2-6; d_call: NA; clone_size: once; cdr3_nt: TGTGTCAGCGGCTTAATGGACAGTCTGTACTCTGGGGCCAACGTCCTGACTTTC; cdr3_aa: CVSGLMDSLYSGANVLTF
v_call: TRBV28; j_call: TRBJ2-1; d_call: NA; clone_size: many; cdr3_nt: TGTGCCAGCGCTAAACGTGGGGGGCTCGGCGGGAGAAGGGGTGAGCAGTTCTTC; cdr3_aa: CASAKRGGLGGRRGEQFF
v_call: TRBV11-2; j_call: TRBJ2-2; d_call: NA; clone_size: once; cdr3_nt: TGTCCCAGTAGCAGAAACTGGGACACCGGGGAGCTGTTTTTT; cdr3_aa: CPSSRNWDTGELFF
v_call: TRBV7-8; j_call: TRBJ1-6; d_call: TRBD1; clone_size: many; cdr3_nt: TGTGCCAGCAGCTTTCTACAGGGGACTGATTCACCCCTCCACTTT; cdr3_aa: CASSFLQGTDSPLHF
v_call: TRBV20-1; j_call: TRBJ2-7; d_call: NA; clone_size: NA; cdr3_nt: TGCAGTAATAGCCGAGAAGGCACGGGCTACAAGAAGTACTTC; cdr3_aa: CSNSREGTGYKKYF
v_call: TRBV24-1; j_call: TRBJ1-3; d_call: NA; clone_size: NA; cdr3_nt: TGTGCCACCAGTGACCCTCAAAGCTCTGGAAACACCGTATATTTT; cdr3_aa: CATSDPQSSGNTVYF
v_call: TRBV11-2; j_call: TRBJ2-2; d_call: NA; clone_size: many; cdr3_nt: TGTGCCAGCAGCCCCCGGGACTTATCCGGGGAGCTGTTTTTT; cdr3_aa: CASSPRDLSGELFF
v_call: TRBV20-1; j_call: TRBJ2-1; d_call: NA; clone_size: NA; cdr3_nt: TGCAGTGCTCTTCGGGGGCCAAAAAATGAGCAGTTCTTC; cdr3_aa: CSALRGPKNEQFF
v_call: TRBV11-2; j_call: TRBJ1-1; d_call: NA; clone_size: NA; cdr3_nt: TGTGCCAGCAGCTCCGCGGGAAAGAACACTGAAACCTTCTTT; cdr3_aa: CASSSAGKNTETFF
v_call: TRBV24-1; j_call: TRBJ2-6; d_call: NA; clone_size: NA; cdr3_nt: TGTGCCACCAGTGATTCTGAAGACTGGCCCGGGGCCAACGTCCTGACTTTC; cdr3_aa: CATSDSEDWPGANVLTF
v_call: TRBV6-6; j_call: TRBJ2-1; d_call: NA; clone_size: many; cdr3_nt: TGTGCCAGCAGTTATGGGGGGATCTCCTACAATGAGCAGTTCTTC; cdr3_aa: CASSYGGISYNEQFF
v_call: TRBV11-2; j_call: TRBJ2-1; d_call: NA; clone_size: NA; cdr3_nt: TGTGCCAGCAGCTTATCCAGGTTGGGGTACAATGAGCAATTCTTC; cdr3_aa: CASSLSRLGYNEQFF
v_call: TRBV4-1; j_call: TRBJ2-1; d_call: TRBD2; clone_size: NA; cdr3_nt: TGCGCCAGCAGACAGCGGGATGCGGAGGATAATGAGCATTTCTTC; cdr3_aa: CASRQRDAEDNEHFF
v_call: TRBV12-3/TRBV12-4; j_call: TRBJ1-6; d_call: NA; clone_size: many; cdr3_nt: TGTGCCAGCAGTTCGACTCCTTATAATTCACCCCTCCACTTT; cdr3_aa: CASSSTPYNSPLHF
v_call: TRBV2; j_call: TRBJ1-5; d_call: NA; clone_size: NA; cdr3_nt: TGTGCCAGCAAGGAAACCGAGACAGGAGACAATCAGCCCCAGCATTTT; cdr3_aa: CASKETETGDNQPQHF
v_call: TRBV29-1; j_call: TRBJ2-7; d_call: TRBD2; clone_size: NA; cdr3_nt: TGCAGCGTTGGATTAGCGGGAATCGAATACGAGCAGTACTTC; cdr3_aa: CSVGLAGIEYEQYF
v_call: TRBV11-1; j_call: TRBJ2-3; d_call: NA; clone_size: NA; cdr3_nt: TGTACCAGCAGCTTCTCTGTAGGGTCAACAGATACGCAGTATTTT; cdr3_aa: CTSSFSVGSTDTQYF
v_call: TRBV4-1; j_call: TRBJ1-5; d_call: NA; clone_size: many; cdr3_nt: TGCGCCAGCAGCCCGAGGGAGAAGGAGTATAGCAATCAGCCCCAGCATTTT; cdr3_aa: CASSPREKEYSNQPQHF
v_call: TRBV11-2; j_call: TRBJ1-4; d_call: NA; clone_size: NA; cdr3_nt: TGCGCCAGCAGCCTTGATAGCACTAATGAAAAACGGTATTTT; cdr3_aa: CASSLDSTNEKRYF
v_call: TRBV6-6; j_call: TRBJ2-1; d_call: NA; clone_size: NA; cdr3_nt: TGTGCCAACATCAGGGACAATTACAATGAGCAGTTCTTC; cdr3_aa: CANIRDNYNEQFF
v_call: TRBV20-1; j_call: TRBJ1-5; d_call: NA; clone_size: NA; cdr3_nt: TGCAGTGCTAGAGACCAGCGGCAGGGTTTTCAGCATCAGCATTTT; cdr3_aa: CSARDQRQGFQHQHF
v_call: TRBV11-1; j_call: TRBJ1-2; d_call: TRBD1; clone_size: few; cdr3_nt: TGTGTCAGCAGCTTAGACGCCGGGACAGGCTTGTATGGCTACACCTTC; cdr3_aa: CVSSLDAGTGLYGYTF
v_call: TRBV28; j_call: TRBJ2-2; d_call: NA; clone_size: few; cdr3_nt: TGTGCCAGCAGTTTCCCCTCCGAGGGGACCGGGGAGCTGTTTTTT; cdr3_aa: CASSFPSEGTGELFF
v_call: TRBV5-1; j_call: TRBJ2-1; d_call: NA; clone_size: NA; cdr3_nt: TGCGCCAGCAGCTTGGGGGTAGCGGCCTACAATGAGCAGTTCTTC; cdr3_aa: CASSLGVAAYNEQFF
v_call: TRBV10-3; j_call: TRBJ2-1; d_call: TRBD2; clone_size: many; cdr3_nt: TGTGCCATCAGACCTAGAACGGGAGGGATACATGAGCAGTTCTTC; cdr3_aa: CAIRPRTGGIHEQFF
v_call: TRBV4-1; j_call: TRBJ2-3; d_call: NA; clone_size: NA; cdr3_nt: TGCGCCAGCAGCCAAGTCGTGGGGCGCACAGATACGGAGTATTTT; cdr3_aa: CASSQVVGRTDTEYF
v_call: TRBV29-1; j_call: TRBJ2-2; d_call: NA; clone_size: once; cdr3_nt: TGCTGCGTTGTCACAGCTCTAAACACCAGGGAGCTGTTTTTT; cdr3_aa: CCVVTALNTRELFF
v_call: TRBV6-1; j_call: TRBJ2-7; d_call: NA; clone_size: NA; cdr3_nt: TGTGCCAGCAGTGAAGTCCCTCCTGTGATTCTTCACCAGTACTTT; cdr3_aa: CASSEVPPVILHQYF
v_call: TRBV6-6; j_call: TRBJ2-6; d_call: NA; clone_size: NA; cdr3_nt: TGTACCAGCACCAAGGATGCATACTCTGGGGCCAACGTCCTGACTTTC; cdr3_aa: CTSTKDAYSGANVLTF
v_call: TRBV6-2/TRBV6-3; j_call: TRBJ2-6; d_call: NA; clone_size: NA; cdr3_nt: TGTGCCAGTAATTCACGGCCGGGTGGGGCCAACGTCCTGACTTTC; cdr3_aa: CASNSRPGGANVLTF
v_call: TRBV29-1; j_call: TRBJ1-1; d_call: NA; clone_size: NA; cdr3_nt: TGCAACGTTCTGATCAACATGAACACTGAAGCTTTCTTT; cdr3_aa: CNVLINMNTEAFF
v_call: TRBV4-1; j_call: TRBJ1-1; d_call: NA; clone_size: NA; cdr3_nt: TGTGCCAACAGCCAAGATCTCTACAGCGTCGACACTGAAGCTTTCTTT; cdr3_aa: CANSQDLYSVDTEAFF
v_call: TRBV7-9; j_call: TRBJ1-4; d_call: TRBD1; clone_size: NA; cdr3_nt: TGTACCAGCAGCTCAAGACAGGGACCTAATGAAAAACTGTTTTTT; cdr3_aa: CTSSSRQGPNEKLFF